The present entry profiles one T cell receptor beta chain with its context. Trimming removed 5 bases from V and 4 bases from J, with 15 bases in between. Germline V gene lookup returns CDR1 MNHEY and CDR2 SMNVEV (reference sequence). The CDR3 spans 14 residues. The data were obtained in a study of blood T cell repertoires in COVID-19. Turning to the study itself: The samples span acute and convalescent COVID-19 from the United States, Italy and Spain. In each case, the material was cDNA or gDNA derived from T cells, B-cell-depleted T cells, or PBMCs.

How the authors handled the data: Reference gene primer amplification yielded estimated nucleated cell counts. Profiled with immunoSEQ multiplex PCR; TCRdb holds only in-frame clones, not every one. V, J and clone size derive from that table, while D and trimming were established from the DNA sequence. The table has 200,000 to 300,000 clones, approximately 80% seen once. V and J are TRBV27 and TRBJ2-7, with D tentatively TRBD2 (6 bases). Sequencing was done on a sample of peripheral blood. The TCR originated in a woman between 18 and 30 years old with acute or convalescent COVID-19. Here the CDR3 reads CASSLHGSQYEQYF. CDR3 bases: TGTGCCAGCAGTCTGCACGGGAGTCAGTACGAGCAGTACTTC.